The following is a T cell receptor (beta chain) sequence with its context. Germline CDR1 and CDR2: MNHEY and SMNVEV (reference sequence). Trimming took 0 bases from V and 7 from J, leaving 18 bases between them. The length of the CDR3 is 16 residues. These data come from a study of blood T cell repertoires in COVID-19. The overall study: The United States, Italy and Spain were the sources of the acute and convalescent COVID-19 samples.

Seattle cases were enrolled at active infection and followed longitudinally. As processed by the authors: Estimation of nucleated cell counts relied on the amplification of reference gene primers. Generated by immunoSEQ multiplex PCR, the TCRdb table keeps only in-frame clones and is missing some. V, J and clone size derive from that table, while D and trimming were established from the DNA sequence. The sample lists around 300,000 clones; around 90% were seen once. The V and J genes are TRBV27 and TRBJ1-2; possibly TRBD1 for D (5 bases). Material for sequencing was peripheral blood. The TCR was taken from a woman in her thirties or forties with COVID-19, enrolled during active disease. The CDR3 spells CASSLSADLRRGGYTF. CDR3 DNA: TGTGCCAGCAGTTTATCAGCAGATCTGAGGAGGGGTGGCTACACCTTC.